A selection of T cell receptor beta chains follows, all from one sample in a study of CD8+ T cells in alopecia areata. Produced via immunoSEQ multiplex PCR; TCRdb's table is partial and in-frame only. The sample contains 140,000 or so clones, more than 55% of which appear only once. The sequenced material came from CD8+ T cells sorted from blood. The source of these receptors is a human donor in good health. CDR3s include the opening cysteine and the closing phenylalanine or tryptophan. The D gene is left open where the match is weak. Some rows mark clone size as missing; the rest say once, few, many or name a class of expanded clone.

size,D,J,V,DNA,CDR3
.,.,TRBJ1-4,TRBV27,TGTGCCAGCAGTGTTGGGGGGGCGCGTGAAAAACTGTTTTTT,CASSVGGAREKLFF
.,TRBD2,TRBJ2-7,TRBV27,TGTGCCAGCAGCATCACCGGGACTAGCGCCACCTACGAGCAGTACTTC,CASSITGTSATYEQYF
.,.,TRBJ2-3,TRBV29-1,TGCAGCGTCCTCGGTGGGGCGGTTTCTAGCACAGATACGCAGTATTTT,CSVLGGAVSSTDTQYF
.,.,TRBJ2-4,TRBV19,TGTGCCAGTAGTATAGAAAGCGTTGGAGACATTCAGTACTTC,CASSIESVGDIQYF
few,TRBD2,TRBJ2-3,TRBV7-9,TGTGCCAGCAGCCGTGATCGAGCGGGAGAGTTAGATACGCAGTATTTT,CASSRDRAGELDTQYF
once,.,TRBJ1-1,TRBV5-6,TGTGCCAGCAGCTTTCCAACGGAGAACACTGAAGCTTTCTTT,CASSFPTENTEAFF
.,.,TRBJ2-1,TRBV20-1,TGCAGTGCGCCTTGGGGGGATGAGCAGTTCTTC,CSAPWGDEQFF
few,.,TRBJ2-1,TRBV2,TGTGCCAGCAGTGGGTCCGCGGGCAATGAGCAGTTCTTC,CASSGSAGNEQFF
.,TRBD2,TRBJ2-7,TRBV29-1,TGCAGCGTGGAAGGACTAGCGGGAGAGAGCTCCTACGAGCAGTACTTC,CSVEGLAGESSYEQYF
few,.,TRBJ2-1,TRBV7-9,TGTGCCAGCGCGAGTGGGAAGACCTACAATGAGCAGTTCTTC,CASASGKTYNEQFF
once,.,TRBJ2-3,TRBV27,TGTGCCAGCAGTCCGAGAACAGATACGCAGTATTTT,CASSPRTDTQYF